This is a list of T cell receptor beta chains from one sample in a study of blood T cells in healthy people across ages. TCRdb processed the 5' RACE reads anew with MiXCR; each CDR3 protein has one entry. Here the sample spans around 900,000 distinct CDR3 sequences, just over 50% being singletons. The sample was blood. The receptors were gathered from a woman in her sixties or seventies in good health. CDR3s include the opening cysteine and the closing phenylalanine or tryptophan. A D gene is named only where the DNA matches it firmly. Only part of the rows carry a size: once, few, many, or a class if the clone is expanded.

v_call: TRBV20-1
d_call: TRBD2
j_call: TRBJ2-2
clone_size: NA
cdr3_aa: CSASIGGRREELFF
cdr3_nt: TGCAGTGCTAGTATAGGCGGGAGGAGGGAAGAGCTGTTTTTT

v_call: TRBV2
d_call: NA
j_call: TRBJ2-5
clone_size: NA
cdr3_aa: CASSPWGSPETQYF
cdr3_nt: TGTGCCAGCAGTCCTTGGGGTAGCCCAGAGACCCAGTACTTC

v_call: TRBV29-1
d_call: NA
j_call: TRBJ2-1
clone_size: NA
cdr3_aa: CSVSLPGAYNEQFF
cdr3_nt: TGCAGCGTTTCCCTTCCCGGCGCCTACAATGAGCAGTTCTTC

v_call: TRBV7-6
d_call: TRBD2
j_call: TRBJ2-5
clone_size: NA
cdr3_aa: CASSLGGTTGFRETQYF
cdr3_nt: TGTGCCAGCAGCTTAGGGGGGACTACGGGCTTTCGGGAGACCCAGTACTTC

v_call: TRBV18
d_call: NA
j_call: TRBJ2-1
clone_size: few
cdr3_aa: CASSQNSAANEQFF
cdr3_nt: TGTGCCAGCTCACAAAACTCAGCGGCTAATGAGCAGTTCTTC

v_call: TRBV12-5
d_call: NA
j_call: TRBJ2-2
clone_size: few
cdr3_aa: CASGWGVGANTGELFF
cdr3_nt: TGTGCTAGTGGTTGGGGAGTAGGAGCGAACACCGGGGAGCTGTTTTTT

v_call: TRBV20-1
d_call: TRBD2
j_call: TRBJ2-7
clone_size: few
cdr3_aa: CSARGGLDYEQYF
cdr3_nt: TGCAGTGCTAGAGGTGGACTAGACTACGAGCAGTACTTC

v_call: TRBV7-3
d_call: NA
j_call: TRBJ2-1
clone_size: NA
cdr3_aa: CASSYDFSSYNEQFF
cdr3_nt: TGTGCCAGCAGCTACGACTTCTCCTCCTACAATGAGCAGTTCTTC

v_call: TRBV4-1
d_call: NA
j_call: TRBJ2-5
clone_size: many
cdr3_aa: CASSQGTGSTPQETQYF
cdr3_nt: TGCGCCAGCAGCCAGGGAACCGGGAGCACTCCCCAAGAGACCCAGTACTTC

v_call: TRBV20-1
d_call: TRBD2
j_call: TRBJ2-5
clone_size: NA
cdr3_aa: CGAAIAGVVETQYF
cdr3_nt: TGCGGTGCTGCTATAGCGGGAGTAGTTGAGACCCAGTACTTC

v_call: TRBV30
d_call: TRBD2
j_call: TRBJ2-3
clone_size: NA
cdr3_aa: CAHISGRSTDTQYF
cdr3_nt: TGTGCCCACATTAGCGGGAGAAGCACAGATACGCAGTATTTT

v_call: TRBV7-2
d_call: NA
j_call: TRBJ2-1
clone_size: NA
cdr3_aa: CASSPPTGPYNEQFF
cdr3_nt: TGTGCCAGCAGCCCACCGACAGGACCTTACAATGAGCAGTTCTTC

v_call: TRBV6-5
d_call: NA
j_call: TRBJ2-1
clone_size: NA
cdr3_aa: CASSYTRPGVGNEQFF
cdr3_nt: TGTGCCAGCAGTTACACACGGCCGGGAGTGGGCAATGAGCAGTTCTTC

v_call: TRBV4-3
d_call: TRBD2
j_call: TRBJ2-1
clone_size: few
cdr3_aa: CASSQVSGIPLSYNEQFF
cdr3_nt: TGCGCCAGCAGCCAAGTTAGCGGGATCCCTCTTTCCTACAATGAGCAGTTCTTC

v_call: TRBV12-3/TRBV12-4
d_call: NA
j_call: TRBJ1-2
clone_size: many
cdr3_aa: CASSLAAGPGGYTF
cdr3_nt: TGTGCCAGCAGTTTAGCGGCAGGTCCGGGTGGCTACACCTTC

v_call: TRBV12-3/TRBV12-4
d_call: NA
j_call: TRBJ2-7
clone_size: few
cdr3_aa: CASSKVYEQYF
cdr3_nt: TGTGCCAGCAGTAAGGTGTACGAGCAGTACTTC

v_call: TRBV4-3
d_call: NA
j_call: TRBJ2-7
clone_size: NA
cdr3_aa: CASNHVGGRESYEQYF
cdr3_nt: TGCGCCAGCAACCATGTCGGGGGGCGCGAGTCCTACGAGCAGTACTTC

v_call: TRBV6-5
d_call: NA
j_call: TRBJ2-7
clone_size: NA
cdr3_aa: CASSYRFEQYF
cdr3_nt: TGTGCCAGCAGTTACCGATTCGAGCAGTACTTC

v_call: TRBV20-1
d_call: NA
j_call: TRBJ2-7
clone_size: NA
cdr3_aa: CSARLMQGPFNEQYF
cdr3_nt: TGCAGTGCTAGATTGATGCAGGGACCGTTCAATGAGCAGTACTTC

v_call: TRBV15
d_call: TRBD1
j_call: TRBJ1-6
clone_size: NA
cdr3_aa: CATSSPDRGNSPLHF
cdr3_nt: TGTGCCACCAGCAGCCCGGACAGGGGTAATTCACCCCTCCACTTT

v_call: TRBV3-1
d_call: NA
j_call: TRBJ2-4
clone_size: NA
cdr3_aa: CASSQLLEGNIQYF
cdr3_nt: TGTGCCAGCAGCCAACTATTGGAGGGAAACATTCAGTACTTC

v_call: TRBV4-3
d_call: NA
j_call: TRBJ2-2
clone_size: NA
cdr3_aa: CASRARGTGELFF
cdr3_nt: TGCGCCAGCAGGGCTCGCGGAACCGGGGAGCTGTTTTTT

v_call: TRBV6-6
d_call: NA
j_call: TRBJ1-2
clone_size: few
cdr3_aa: CASSVSTDYGYTF
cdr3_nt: TGTGCCAGCAGTGTATCCACTGACTATGGCTACACCTTC

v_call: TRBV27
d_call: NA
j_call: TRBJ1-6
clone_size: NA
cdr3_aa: CASSLEEGSSPLHF
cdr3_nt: TGTGCCAGCAGTTTAGAAGAGGGATCCTCACCCCTCCACTTT

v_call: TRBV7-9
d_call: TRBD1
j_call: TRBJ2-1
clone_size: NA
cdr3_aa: CASSPDRVSYNEQFF
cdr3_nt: TGTGCCAGCAGCCCGGACAGGGTATCCTACAATGAGCAGTTCTTC

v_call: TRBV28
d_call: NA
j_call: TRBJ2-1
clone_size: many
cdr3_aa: CASSLRYNEQFF
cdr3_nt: TGTGCCAGCAGTTTACGGTACAATGAGCAGTTCTTC

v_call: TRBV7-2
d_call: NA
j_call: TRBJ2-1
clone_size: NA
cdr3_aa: CASSLAQGYHNEQFF
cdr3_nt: TGTGCCAGCAGCTTAGCACAAGGGTACCACAATGAGCAGTTCTTC

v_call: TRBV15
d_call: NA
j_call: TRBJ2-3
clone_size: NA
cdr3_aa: CATSRDYEGTNSDTQYF
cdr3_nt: TGTGCCACCAGCAGAGATTACGAGGGAACAAATTCAGATACGCAGTATTTT

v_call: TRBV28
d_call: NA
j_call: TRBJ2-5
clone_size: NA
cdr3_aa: CASSPNPRWQYF
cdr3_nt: TGTGCCAGCAGCCCTAATCCCCGATGGCAGTACTTC

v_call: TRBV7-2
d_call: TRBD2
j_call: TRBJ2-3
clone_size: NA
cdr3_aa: CASSLSGVTTDTQYF
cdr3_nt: TGTGCCAGCAGCTTAAGCGGGGTAACCACAGATACGCAGTATTTT

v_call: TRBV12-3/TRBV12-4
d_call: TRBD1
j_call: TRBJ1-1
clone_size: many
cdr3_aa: CASTLQGKGGEAFF
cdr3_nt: TGTGCCAGCACCTTACAGGGGAAAGGGGGTGAAGCTTTCTTT

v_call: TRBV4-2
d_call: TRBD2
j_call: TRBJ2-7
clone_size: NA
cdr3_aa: CASSQDPGGVYEQYF
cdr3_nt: TGTGCCAGCAGCCAAGATCCCGGGGGGGTTTACGAGCAGTACTTC

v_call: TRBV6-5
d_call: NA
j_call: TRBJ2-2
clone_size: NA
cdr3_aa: CASSSAVGGSGELFF
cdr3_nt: TGTGCCAGCAGTTCCGCCGTCGGGGGATCGGGGGAGCTGTTTTTT

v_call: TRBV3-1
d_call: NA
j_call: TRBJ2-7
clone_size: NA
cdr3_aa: CASSQGAARAYEQYF
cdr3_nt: TGTGCCAGCAGCCAAGGTGCTGCGCGAGCATACGAGCAGTACTTC

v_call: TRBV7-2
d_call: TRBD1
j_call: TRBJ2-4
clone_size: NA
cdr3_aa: CASSRWSPGTGESIQYF
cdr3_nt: TGTGCCAGCAGCCGATGGAGCCCCGGGACAGGGGAGTCTATTCAGTACTTC

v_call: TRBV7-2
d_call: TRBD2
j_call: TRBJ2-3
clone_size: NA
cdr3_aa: CASSLSGGRSDTQYF
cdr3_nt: TGTGCCAGCAGCTTATCGGGGGGGAGGTCAGATACGCAGTATTTT

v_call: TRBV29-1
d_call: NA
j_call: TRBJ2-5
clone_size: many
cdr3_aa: CSVEGRGGETQYF
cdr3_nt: TGCAGCGTTGAAGGGCGTGGAGGGGAGACCCAGTACTTC

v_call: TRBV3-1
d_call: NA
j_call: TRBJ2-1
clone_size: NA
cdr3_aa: CASIFLGCNEQFF
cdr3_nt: TGTGCCAGCATTTTTCTGGGATGCAATGAGCAGTTCTTC

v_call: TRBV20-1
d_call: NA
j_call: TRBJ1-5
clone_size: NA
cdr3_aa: CSARGGISNQPQHF
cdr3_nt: TGCAGTGCTAGAGGAGGGATTAGCAATCAGCCCCAGCATTTT

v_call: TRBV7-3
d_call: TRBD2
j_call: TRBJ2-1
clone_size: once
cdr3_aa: CAPSGRVHCYYNEQFF
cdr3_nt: TGTGCCCCAAGCGGGAGAGTTCATTGCTACTACAATGAGCAGTTCTTC

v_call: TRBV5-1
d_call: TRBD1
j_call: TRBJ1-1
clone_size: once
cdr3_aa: CASSRTTTGGNTEAFF
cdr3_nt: TGCGCCAGCAGCCGAACCACGACAGGGGGTAACACTGAAGCTTTCTTT

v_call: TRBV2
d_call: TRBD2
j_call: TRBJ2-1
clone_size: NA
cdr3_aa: CASRTSGSLNEQFF
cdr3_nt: TGTGCCAGCAGGACTAGCGGGAGTCTCAATGAGCAGTTCTTC

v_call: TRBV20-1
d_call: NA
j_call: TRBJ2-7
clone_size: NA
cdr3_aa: CSATYPGGALEQYF
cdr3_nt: TGCAGTGCCACTTATCCAGGGGGGGCCCTCGAGCAGTACTTC

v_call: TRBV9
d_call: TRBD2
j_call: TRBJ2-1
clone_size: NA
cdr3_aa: CASSGTGLATVEQFF
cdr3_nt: TGTGCCAGCAGCGGAACGGGACTAGCAACAGTTGAGCAGTTCTTC

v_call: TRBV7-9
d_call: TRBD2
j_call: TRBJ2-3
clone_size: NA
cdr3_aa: CALAGTTDTQYF
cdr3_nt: TGTGCCCTAGCGGGAACCACAGATACGCAGTATTTT

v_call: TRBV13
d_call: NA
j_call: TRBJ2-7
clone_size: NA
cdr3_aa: CAGSLNQLYEQYF
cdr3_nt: TGTGCCGGCAGCTTAAACCAACTTTACGAGCAGTACTTC

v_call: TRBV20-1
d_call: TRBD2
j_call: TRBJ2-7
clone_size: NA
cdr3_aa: CSAYSSGSTHEQYF
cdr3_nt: TGCAGTGCTTACTCTAGCGGGAGTACCCACGAGCAGTACTTC

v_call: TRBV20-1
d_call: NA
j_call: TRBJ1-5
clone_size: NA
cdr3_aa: CSARDRLRPQHF
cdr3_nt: TGCAGTGCTAGAGATCGGCTCCGGCCCCAGCATTTT

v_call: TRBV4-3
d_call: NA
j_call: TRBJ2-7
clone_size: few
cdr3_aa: CASSQDPGTFYEQYF
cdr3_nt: TGCGCCAGCAGCCAAGATCCCGGGACATTCTACGAGCAGTACTTC

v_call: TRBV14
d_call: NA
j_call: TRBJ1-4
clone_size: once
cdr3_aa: CASSQVGQGSEKLFF
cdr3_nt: TGTGCCAGCAGCCAAGTGGGGCAGGGAAGTGAAAAACTGTTTTTT

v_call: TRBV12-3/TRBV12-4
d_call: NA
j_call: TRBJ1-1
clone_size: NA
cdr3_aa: CASSFRDTSNTEAFF
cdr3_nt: TGTGCCAGCAGTTTTCGGGACACCTCGAACACTGAAGCTTTCTTT

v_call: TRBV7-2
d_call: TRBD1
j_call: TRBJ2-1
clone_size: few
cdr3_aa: CASSSTGTEQFF
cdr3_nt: TGTGCCAGCAGCTCGACAGGGACTGAGCAGTTCTTC

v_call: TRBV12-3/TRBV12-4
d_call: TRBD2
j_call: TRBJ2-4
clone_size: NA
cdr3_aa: CASIKAGDIQYF
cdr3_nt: TGTGCCAGCATAAAGGCGGGGGACATTCAGTACTTC

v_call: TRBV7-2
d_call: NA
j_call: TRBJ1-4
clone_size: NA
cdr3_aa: CASSLVRGLREKLFF
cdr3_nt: TGTGCCAGCAGCTTAGTTAGGGGGTTAAGGGAAAAACTGTTTTTT

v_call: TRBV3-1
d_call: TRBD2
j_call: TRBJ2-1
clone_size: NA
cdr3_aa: CASSQRTSGFDEQFF
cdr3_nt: TGTGCCAGCAGCCAGCGGACTAGCGGGTTCGATGAGCAGTTCTTC

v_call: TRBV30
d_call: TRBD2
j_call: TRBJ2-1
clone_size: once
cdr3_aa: CAWRVSGRGGEQFF
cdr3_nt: TGTGCCTGGAGAGTTAGCGGGAGAGGGGGGGAGCAGTTCTTC

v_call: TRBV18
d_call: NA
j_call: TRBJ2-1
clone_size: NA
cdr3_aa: CASSPMSSSYNEQFF
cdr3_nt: TGTGCCAGCTCACCCATGTCCAGCTCCTACAATGAGCAGTTCTTC